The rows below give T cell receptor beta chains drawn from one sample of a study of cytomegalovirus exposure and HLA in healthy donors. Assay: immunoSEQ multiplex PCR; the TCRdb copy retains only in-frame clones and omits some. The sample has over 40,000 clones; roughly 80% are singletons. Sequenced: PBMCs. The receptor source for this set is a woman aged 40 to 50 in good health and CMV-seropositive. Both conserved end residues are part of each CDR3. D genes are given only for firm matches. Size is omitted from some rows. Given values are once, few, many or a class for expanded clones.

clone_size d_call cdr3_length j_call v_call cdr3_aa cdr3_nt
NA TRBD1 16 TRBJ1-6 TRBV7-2 CASSLAGTEINSPPHF TGTGCCAGCAGCTTAGCGGGGACAGAAATTAATTCACCCCCCCACTTT
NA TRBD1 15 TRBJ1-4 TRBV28 CASSLKRDSNEKLFF TGTGCCAGCAGTTTAAAAAGGGACAGTAATGAAAAACTGTTTTTT
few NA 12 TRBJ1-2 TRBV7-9 CASSQGHYGYTF TGTGCCAGCAGCCAGGGCCACTATGGCTACACCTTC
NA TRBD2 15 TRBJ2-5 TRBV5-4 CATGRGGGLQETQYF TGTGCCACGGGGAGAGGCGGGGGGCTTCAAGAGACCCAGTACTTC
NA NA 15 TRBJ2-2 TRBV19 CASSIRQGNTGELFF TGTGCCAGTAGTATCCGCCAGGGGAACACCGGGGAGCTGTTTTTT
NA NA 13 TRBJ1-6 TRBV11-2 CASSLRYNSPLHF TGTGCCAGCAGCTTGCGTTATAATTCACCCCTCCACTTT
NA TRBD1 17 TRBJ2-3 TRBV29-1 CSVEEGRGTGGTDTQYF TGCAGCGTTGAAGAAGGGAGAGGGACAGGGGGCACAGATACGCAGTATTTT
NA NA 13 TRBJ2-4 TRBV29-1 CSVEWDKKNIQYF TGCAGCGTTGAATGGGACAAAAAAAACATTCAGTACTTC
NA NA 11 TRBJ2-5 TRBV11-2 CASSSRETQYF TGTGCCAGCAGCTCTCGGGAGACCCAGTACTTC
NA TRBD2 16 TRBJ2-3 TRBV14 CASSQERAGGTDTQYF TGTGCCAGCAGCCAAGAACGTGCGGGGGGCACAGATACGCAGTATTTT
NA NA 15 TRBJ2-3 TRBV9 CASSAGLFSTDTQYF TGTGCCAGCAGCGCCGGACTATTTAGCACAGATACGCAGTATTTT
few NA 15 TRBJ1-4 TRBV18 CASSPGVQGNEKLFF TGTGCCAGCTCACCAGGGGTGCAGGGTAATGAAAAACTGTTTTTT
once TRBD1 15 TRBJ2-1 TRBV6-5 CASNFRDREQNEQFF TGTGCCAGCAATTTCCGGGACAGGGAGCAGAATGAGCAGTTCTTC
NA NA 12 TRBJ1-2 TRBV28 CASSRHRYGYTF TGTGCCAGCAGTAGACACAGATATGGCTACACCTTC
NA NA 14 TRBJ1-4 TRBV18 CASSRSRGGEKLFF TGTGCCAGCTCACGCTCTCGGGGTGGAGAAAAACTGTTTTTT
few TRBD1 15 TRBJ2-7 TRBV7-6 CASSLTRDSSYEQYF TGTGCCAGCAGCTTAACACGGGACAGCTCCTACGAGCAGTACTTC
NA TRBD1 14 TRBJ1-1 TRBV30 CAWSGGTANTEAFF TGTGCCTGGAGTGGCGGGACAGCGAACACTGAAGCTTTCTTT
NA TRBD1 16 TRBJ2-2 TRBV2 CASRRDRRSNTGELFF TGTGCCAGCAGGAGGGACAGGCGTTCGAACACCGGGGAGCTGTTTTTT
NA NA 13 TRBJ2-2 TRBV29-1 CSVARQNTGELFF TGCAGCGTTGCGAGGCAGAACACCGGGGAGCTGTTTTTT
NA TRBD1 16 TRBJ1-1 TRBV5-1 CASSWALTGLENEAFF TGCGCCAGCAGCTGGGCGTTGACAGGGCTGGAAAACGAAGCTTTCTTT
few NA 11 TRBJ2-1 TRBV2 CASLEYNEQFF TGTGCCAGCTTGGAGTACAATGAGCAGTTCTTC
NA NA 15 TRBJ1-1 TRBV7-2 CASSLVAAMNTEAFF TGTGCCAGCAGCTTAGTAGCAGCCATGAACACTGAAGCTTTCTTT
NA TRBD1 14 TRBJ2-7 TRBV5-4 CASSFQTGYGEQYF TGTGCCAGCAGCTTCCAGACAGGGTATGGCGAGCAGTACTTC
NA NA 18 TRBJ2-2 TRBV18 CASSPDDTKVRVIGELFF TGTGCCAGCTCACCCGACGATACAAAGGTCAGGGTCATCGGGGAGCTGTTTTTT
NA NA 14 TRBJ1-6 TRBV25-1 CASTPGTYDSPLHF TGTGCCAGCACCCCAGGGACATATGATTCACCCCTCCACTTT
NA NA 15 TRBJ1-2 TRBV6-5 CASSYSLGVNYGYTF TGTGCCAGCAGTTACTCACTGGGAGTCAACTATGGCTACACCTTC
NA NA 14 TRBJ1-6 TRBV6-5 CASSYTVFSSPLHF TGTGCCAGCAGTTATACAGTTTTTAGTTCACCCCTCCACTTT
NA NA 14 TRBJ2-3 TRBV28 CASSPRESTDTQYF TGTGCCAGCAGTCCCAGGGAAAGCACAGATACGCAGTATTTT
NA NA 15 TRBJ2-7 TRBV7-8 CASSLGVVGGYEQYF TGTGCCAGCAGCTTAGGGGTTGTGGGGGGCTACGAGCAGTACTTC
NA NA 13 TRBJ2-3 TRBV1 CTRTTGDTDTQYF TGCACCAGAACAACAGGAGATACAGATACGCAGTATTTT
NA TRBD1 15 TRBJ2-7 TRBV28 CASSSGTGSSYEQYF TGTGCCAGCAGTTCCGGGACAGGTTCCTCCTACGAGCAGTACTTC
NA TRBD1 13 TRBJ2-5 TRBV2 CASRRDSQETQYF TGTGCCAGCAGACGGGACAGCCAAGAGACCCAGTACTTC
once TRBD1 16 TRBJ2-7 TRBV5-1 CASSLGGAGGAYEQYF TGCGCCAGCAGCTTGGGGGGAGCAGGGGGCGCCTACGAGCAGTACTTC
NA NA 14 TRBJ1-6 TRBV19 CASSIASEYSPLHF TGTGCCAGTAGTATCGCCTCGGAGTATTCACCCCTCCACTTT
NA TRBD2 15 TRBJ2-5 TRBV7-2 CASSLGGGLRETQYF TGTGCCAGCAGCTTAGGCGGGGGGCTAAGGGAGACCCAGTACTTC
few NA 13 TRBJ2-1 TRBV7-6 CASGQVGPDEQFF TGTGCCAGCGGCCAGGTGGGTCCAGATGAGCAGTTCTTC
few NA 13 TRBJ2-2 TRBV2 CASTPTGAGELFF TGTGCCAGCACTCCCACGGGGGCCGGGGAGCTGTTTTTT
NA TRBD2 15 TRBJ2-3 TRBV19 CASRESGGVTDTQYF TGTGCCAGCCGAGAGAGCGGGGGAGTCACAGATACGCAGTATTTT
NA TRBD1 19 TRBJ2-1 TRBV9 CASSEISEEGAKKGNEQFF TGTGCCAGCAGCGAGATCAGCGAAGAGGGGGCGAAGAAGGGCAATGAGCAGTTCTTC
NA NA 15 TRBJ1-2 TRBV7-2 CASSPSAGARYGYTF TGTGCCAGCAGCCCAAGCGCGGGGGCTCGCTATGGCTACACCTTC
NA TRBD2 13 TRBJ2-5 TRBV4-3 CASSQDRGGTQYF TGCGCCAGCAGCCAAGATCGGGGGGGGACTCAGTACTTC
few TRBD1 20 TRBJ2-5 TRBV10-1 CAIALEGYRVDRADEETQYF TGCGCCATCGCCCTCGAAGGGTATCGTGTTGACAGGGCTGATGAAGAGACCCAGTACTTC
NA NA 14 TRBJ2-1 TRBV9 CASRSTGFGDEQFF TGTGCCAGCAGGTCTACAGGGTTCGGCGATGAGCAGTTCTTC
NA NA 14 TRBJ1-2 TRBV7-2 CASRAGVTPYGYTF TGTGCCAGCAGGGCAGGGGTTACCCCCTATGGCTACACCTTC
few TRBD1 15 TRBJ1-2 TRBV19 CASSMATGTDYGYTF TGTGCCAGTAGTATGGCGACAGGGACCGACTATGGCTACACCTTC
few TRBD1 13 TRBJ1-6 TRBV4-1 CASSQRQGPPLHF TGCGCCAGCAGCCAGAGACAGGGTCCACCCCTCCACTTT
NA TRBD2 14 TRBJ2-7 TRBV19 CASSTGGASYEQYF TGTGCCAGTAGTACCGGGGGGGCCTCCTACGAGCAGTACTTC